The entry below gives a single T cell receptor beta chain sequence along with its context. Its antigen is as yet unknown. The table came from immunoSEQ multiplex PCR; TCRdb's copy has only in-frame clones and leaves some out. The data show roughly 2,000,000 clones, with around 96% seen just once and 1.2% held by the top ten. The data derive from a study of shared clonotypes between healthy human individuals. Cells designated naive CD8 were CD45RO-negative and were positively selected for CCR7, with terminally differentiated effector memory CD45RA+ cells excluded. J was trimmed by 3 bases and V by 3 bases; bases with no gene match: 15. The CDR3 has 19 amino acids. Germline CDR1 and CDR2: LGHNA and YSLEER. Study results and limitations: Naive CD4 clonotypes overlapped across a handful of donors at roughly 4.5%.

The rearrangement joins TRBV4-3 to TRBJ2-1; TRBD2 agrees at 9 bases. The source is a young man in good health. The sample taken for sequencing was naive CD8+ T cells sorted from blood. CDR3 loop: CASSQYGLNLAGHYNEQFF. The CDR3, as DNA: TGCGCCAGCAGCCAGTACGGCCTAAATCTAGCGGGACACTACAATGAGCAGTTCTTC.